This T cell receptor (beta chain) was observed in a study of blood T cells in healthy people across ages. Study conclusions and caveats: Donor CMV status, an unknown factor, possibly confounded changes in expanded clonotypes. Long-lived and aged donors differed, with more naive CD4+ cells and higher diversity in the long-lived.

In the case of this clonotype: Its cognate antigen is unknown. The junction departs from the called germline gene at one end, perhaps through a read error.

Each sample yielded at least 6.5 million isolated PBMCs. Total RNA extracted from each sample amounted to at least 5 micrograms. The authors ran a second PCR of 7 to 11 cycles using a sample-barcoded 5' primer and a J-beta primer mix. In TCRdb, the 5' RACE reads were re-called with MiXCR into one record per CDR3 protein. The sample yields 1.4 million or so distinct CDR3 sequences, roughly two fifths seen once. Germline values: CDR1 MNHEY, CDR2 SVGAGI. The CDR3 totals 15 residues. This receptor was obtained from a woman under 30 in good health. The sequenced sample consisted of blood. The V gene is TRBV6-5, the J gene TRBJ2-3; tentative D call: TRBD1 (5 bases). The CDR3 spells CASVDITGPTDAQYF. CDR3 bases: TGTGCCAGCGTGGATATAACAGGTCCTACAGATGCGCAGTATTTT.